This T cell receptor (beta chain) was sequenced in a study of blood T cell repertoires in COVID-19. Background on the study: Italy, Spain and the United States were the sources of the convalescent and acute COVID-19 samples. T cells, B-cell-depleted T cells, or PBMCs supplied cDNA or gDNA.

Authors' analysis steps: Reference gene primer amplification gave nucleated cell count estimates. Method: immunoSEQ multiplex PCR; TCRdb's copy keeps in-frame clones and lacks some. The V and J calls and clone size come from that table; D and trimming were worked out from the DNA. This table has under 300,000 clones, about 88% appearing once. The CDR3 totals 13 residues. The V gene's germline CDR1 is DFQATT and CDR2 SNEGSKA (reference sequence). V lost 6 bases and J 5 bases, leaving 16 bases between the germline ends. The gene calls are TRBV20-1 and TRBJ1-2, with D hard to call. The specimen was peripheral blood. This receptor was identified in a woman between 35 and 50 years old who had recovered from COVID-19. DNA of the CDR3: TGCAGTGCGAGTAACAGATTTGAGTATGGCTACACCTTC. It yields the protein CSASNRFEYGYTF.